Listed below are T cell receptor beta chains from one sample, sequenced in a study of post-analysis software for immune sequencing data. TCRdb used MiXCR to reprocess the PCR reads, holding one entry per CDR3 protein. The sample lists fewer than 550,000 distinct CDR3 sequences, roughly 34% occurring once. Sample: blood. All receptors come from a girl under 18 with multiple sclerosis. The CDR3 runs from the conserved cysteine through the conserved F or W. The D gene is left open where the match is weak. Part of the rows lack a size; the others show once, few, many or a class for expanded clones.

TRBJ2-3,few,TRBV6-5,-,TGTGCCAGCAGTTCCCCCGGTCAGGGGAGGGCAGATACGCAGTATTTT,CASSSPGQGRADTQYF
TRBJ1-5,-,TRBV5-6,-,TGTGCCAGCAGCTTGGCAGGGGCAGCCACCCTTCAGCCCCAGCATTTT,CASSLAGAATLQPQHF
TRBJ2-5,few,TRBV24-1,-,TGTGCCACCAGTGATCGGACACTTGGAGAGACCCAGTACTTC,CATSDRTLGETQYF
TRBJ1-2,-,TRBV3-1,TRBD1,TGTGCCAGCAGCCACTACAGGGGAGGTCATGGCTACACCTTC,CASSHYRGGHGYTF
TRBJ2-7,few,TRBV6-5,-,TGTGCCAGCAGTTACACCGGGAACGAGCAGTACTTC,CASSYTGNEQYF
TRBJ2-1,few,TRBV20-1,-,TGCAGTGCCCCCGACAGCAGCTCCTACAATGGGCAGTTCTTC,CSAPDSSSYNGQFF
TRBJ2-3,-,TRBV5-6,-,TGTGCCAGCAGATATGACAGAACAGATACGCAGTATTTT,CASRYDRTDTQYF
TRBJ2-1,-,TRBV24-1,-,TGTGCCACCAGTGATCCCGACGGGGCTCGGTACAATGAGCAGTTCTTC,CATSDPDGARYNEQFF
TRBJ2-3,-,TRBV28,TRBD2,TGTGCCAGCAGTTCGGGACTAGTAGATACGCGGTATTTT,CASSSGLVDTRYF
TRBJ2-1,few,TRBV20-1,TRBD2,TGCAGTGCTAGAGAGATGACTAGCTTGAGGACCGAGCAGTTCTTC,CSAREMTSLRTEQFF
TRBJ1-5,-,TRBV27,-,TGTGCCAGCAGTTTATTCCCAGGGATTGTAAATCAGCCCCAGCATTTT,CASSLFPGIVNQPQHF
TRBJ2-5,-,TRBV9,TRBD1,TGTGCCAGCAGCATACGAGACAGGGGGCCAACGGAGACCCAGTACTTC,CASSIRDRGPTETQYF
TRBJ2-3,few,TRBV2,TRBD2,TGTGCCAGCAACCGGGGGGGCACAGATACGCAGTATTTT,CASNRGGTDTQYF
TRBJ1-5,-,TRBV20-1,-,TGCAGTGCTAGGGGCATGAGCAATCAGCCCCAGCATTTT,CSARGMSNQPQHF
TRBJ2-1,few,TRBV5-1,-,TGCGCCAGCAGCTTGGAGTCAGCGGAGGAGCAGTTCTTC,CASSLESAEEQFF
TRBJ2-5,-,TRBV3-1,TRBD1,TGTGCCAGCAGCCAAGAGCCGGGACAGGGTGAAGAGACCCAGTACTTC,CASSQEPGQGEETQYF
TRBJ2-7,-,TRBV20-1,TRBD2,TGCAGTGCTTACCGGGGGGACTCCTACGAGCAGTACTTC,CSAYRGDSYEQYF
TRBJ2-2,-,TRBV24-1,-,TGTGCCACCAGGGGGGAGACAGATCAGGTCGGGGAGCTGTTTTTT,CATRGETDQVGELFF
TRBJ2-3,-,TRBV9,-,TGTGCCAGCAGCGTAGACGGGGACACAGATACGCAGTATTTT,CASSVDGDTDTQYF
TRBJ1-2,-,TRBV7-2,-,TGTGCCAGGGGTCAGGGCTCGAACTATGGCTACACCTTC,CARGQGSNYGYTF
TRBJ2-5,few,TRBV7-9,-,TGTGCCAGCACCCTTCTCCTCGAGACCCAGTACTTC,CASTLLLETQYF
TRBJ2-6,few,TRBV5-1,TRBD1,TGCGCCAGCTCGACAGGGCCTCTATCTGGGGCCAACGTCCTGACTTTC,CASSTGPLSGANVLTF
TRBJ2-3,few,TRBV20-1,-,TGCAGTGCTAGCTCTTGGGGGGCGGTAGGCACAGATACGCAGTATTTT,CSASSWGAVGTDTQYF
TRBJ2-4,few,TRBV5-4,TRBD2,TGTGCCAGCAGCAGGCGGGGGGCCGACGGGGACATTCAGTACTTC,CASSRRGADGDIQYF
TRBJ2-7,-,TRBV20-1,-,TGCAGTGCTAGGTGGGCAGGCTACGAGCAGTACTTC,CSARWAGYEQYF
TRBJ1-1,-,TRBV9,-,TGTGCCAGCAGCGTAGTCCCTCGGGACACGAGCACTGAAGCTTTCTTT,CASSVVPRDTSTEAFF
TRBJ1-5,-,TRBV20-1,TRBD1,TGCAGTGCTAGAGTGGGGACAGGGATCAATCAGCCCCAGCATTTT,CSARVGTGINQPQHF
TRBJ2-1,-,TRBV15,-,TGTGCCACCAGCAGATCCGGGACCTTACCTAATGAGCAGTTCTTC,CATSRSGTLPNEQFF
TRBJ1-6,once,TRBV11-2,-,TGTGCCAGCAGCTTTGCGGATTCACCCCTCCACTTT,CASSFADSPLHF
TRBJ2-1,few,TRBV28,-,TGTGCCAGCACCGTATTAGGGTTGAATGAGCAGTTCTTC,CASTVLGLNEQFF
TRBJ2-7,few,TRBV7-9,TRBD2,TGTGCCAGCAGCAAAGCGGGGGACCGCTACGAGCAGTACTTC,CASSKAGDRYEQYF
TRBJ2-1,-,TRBV15,TRBD1,TGTGCCACCAGCAGAGAAGGGACAGGGGGGGATGAGCAGTTCTTC,CATSREGTGGDEQFF
TRBJ2-4,-,TRBV20-1,TRBD2,TGCAGTGCTTCTCCTATGGGCGGGAGGGACATTCAGTACTTC,CSASPMGGRDIQYF
TRBJ2-5,-,TRBV4-2,-,TGTGCCAGCAGCCACCTTAGGGCCGGGTACCAAGAGACCCAGTACTTC,CASSHLRAGYQETQYF
TRBJ2-1,many,TRBV5-1,TRBD2,TGCGCCAGCAGCTTCGCTAGCGGGGGCCCCGATAATGAGCAGTTCTTC,CASSFASGGPDNEQFF
TRBJ2-5,-,TRBV11-2,-,TGTGCCAGCCAGGCCCAGGAGACCCAGTACTTC,CASQAQETQYF
TRBJ1-6,-,TRBV9,-,TGTGCCAGCAGCCCTTATGCCAAGGATAATTCACCCCTCCACTTT,CASSPYAKDNSPLHF
TRBJ2-1,-,TRBV3-1,-,TGTGCCAGCAGCCATACTAGTTTAAGTATTGAGCAGTTCTTC,CASSHTSLSIEQFF
TRBJ2-1,-,TRBV7-2,TRBD1,TGTGCCAGCAGCTTACGGGGACAGGGGGTCAATGAGCCGTTCTTC,CASSLRGQGVNEPFF
TRBJ2-7,few,TRBV10-3,TRBD2,TGTGCCATCAGTGAGTCGGCTAGCGGGGGCTACGAGCAGTACTTC,CAISESASGGYEQYF
TRBJ1-1,-,TRBV5-5,-,TGTGCCAGCAGCTTGGGGCCGGCTCCGAACACTGAAGCTTTCTTT,CASSLGPAPNTEAFF
TRBJ1-4,-,TRBV5-5,-,TGTGCCAGCAGCCCGCTGAGTGCAACTAATGAAAAACTGTTTTTT,CASSPLSATNEKLFF
TRBJ2-7,few,TRBV6-5,TRBD2,TGTGCCACAACTAGCGGGGGACCCTACGAGCAGTACTTC,CATTSGGPYEQYF
TRBJ2-5,-,TRBV2,-,TGTGCCAGCAGTGAGACGCGCGGGGCCCTCCAAAAGACCCAGTACTTC,CASSETRGALQKTQYF
TRBJ2-5,-,TRBV12-5,-,TGTGCTAGTGGTTTGGTAGCCGGAGGGACCCAGTACTTC,CASGLVAGGTQYF